The subject of this entry is one T cell receptor (beta chain). Its specificity is unknown. The length of the CDR3 is 14 residues. CDR1 SQVTM and CDR2 ANQGSEA come from the germline V gene. V was pared by 7 bases and J by 0 bases, with 14 bases between. The source of the sample is a study of T cells after yellow fever vaccination. Study outcomes and limitations: Contaminants from the bulk population, in the form of abundant clonotypes, could be found in FACS-sorted repertoires.

For TCR, cDNA came from 5'RACE template switching, which added a universal primer site and UMIs. In TCRdb, the 5' RACE reads were re-called with MiXCR into one record per CDR3 protein. The sample has roughly 500,000 distinct CDR3 sequences, 15% to 20% seen once; the top ten hold 14%. The source is a man under 40 who received the YFV17D yellow fever vaccine. The V call is TRBV29-1, the J call TRBJ2-3; D not resolved. Source: PBMCs, taken 15 days after the yellow fever booster vaccination. CDR3 amino acids: CSDSTSTSTDTQYF. CDR3 in DNA: TGCAGCGATTCGACATCTACTAGCACAGATACGCAGTATTTT.